Shown below are 26 T cell receptor beta chains from a single sample sequenced in a study of blood T cell repertoires in COVID-19. The method was immunoSEQ multiplex PCR; TCRdb's version includes in-frame clones alone and lacks a portion of them. The sample includes roughly 200,000 clones, about 85% seen only once; the top ten take about 10%. The sample consisted of peripheral blood. These receptors were obtained from a woman of 80 years or more with COVID-19, enrolled during active disease.

The chain employs TRBV11-2 and TRBJ2-7, with TRBD1 identical over 8 bases. The CDR3 totals 13 residues. Germline lookup yields CDR1 SGHAT and CDR2 FQNNGV. The V segment lost 5 bases and the J segment 5 bases; nucleotides outside the gene matches: 5. Here the CDR3 DNA reads TGTGCCAGCAGCCCGGACAGGGAAGACGAGCAGTACGTC. Translating gives CASSPDREDEQYV.

This chain links TRBV7-9 with TRBJ2-1; D call uncertain. Between the trimmed V and J ends, which lost 3 bases and 4 bases, there was a span of 7 bases. The CDR3 extends over 13 amino acids. CDR1 SEHNR and CDR2 FQNEAQ come from the germline V gene (reference sequence). The DNA of the CDR3 is TGTGCCAGCAGCTTCTCGACATACAATGAGCAGTTCTTC. It is translated as CASSFSTYNEQFF.

The chain recombines TRBV6-5 with TRBJ2-5; 8 bases match TRBD1. The J segment lost 7 bases and the V segment lost 0 bases, leaving 10 bases of the junction unmatched. The CDR3 spans 16 residues. Germline loops: CDR1 MNHEY, CDR2 SVGAGI. For the CDR3, the DNA is TGTGCCAGCAGTTACTCGAGGATCGGACAGGGACGGACCCAGTACTTC. Protein: CASSYSRIGQGRTQYF.

The V gene is TRBV7-2, the J gene TRBJ2-1, with 12 positions matching TRBD2. The CDR3 length is 16 residues. V shed 4 bases and J 8 bases; nucleotides not matched to a gene: 9. CDR1 and CDR2 (germline): SGHTA, FQGNSA. CDR3 protein: CASSSRLAGDRYEQFF. The CDR3 DNA follows: TGTGCCAGCAGCTCCCGACTAGCGGGGGATCGGTATGAGCAGTTCTTC. Full variable domain (rest looked up from reference TRBV7-2 and TRBJ2-1): GAGVSQSPSNKVTEKGKDVELRCDPISGHTALYWYRQSLGQGLEFLIYFQGNSAPDKSGLPSDRFSAERTGGSVSTLTIQRTQQEDSAVYLCASSSRLAGDRYEQFFGPGTRLTVL.

This rearrangement joins TRBV5-4 to TRBJ2-2; D call uncertain. Germline CDR1 is SGHNT and CDR2 is YYREEE (reference sequence). This CDR3 spans 16 amino acids. The germline V and J ends were trimmed by 0 bases and 0 bases, with 9 bases remaining between them. CDR3 region: CASSLATTPNTGELFF. The CDR3 DNA sequence: TGTGCCAGCAGCTTGGCCACTACCCCGAACACCGGGGAGCTGTTTTTT.

The chain recombines TRBV27 with TRBJ1-5; 9 bases are shared with TRBD1. CDR1 is MNHEY and CDR2 is SMNVEV in the germline V gene (reference sequence). The CDR3 length is 13 residues. V trimming: 5 bases; J trimming: 5 bases; junction bases outside the gene matches: 1. The CDR3 sequence: CASSGQGYQPQHF. The CDR3 region has the DNA TGTGCCAGCAGTGGACAGGGGTATCAGCCCCAGCATTTT.

V usage is TRBV11-1 and J usage is TRBJ2-3; D unclear. The CDR3 length is 13 residues. Germline loops: CDR1 SGHAT, CDR2 FQDESV (reference sequence). The ends were cut back, 0 bases at V and 5 bases at J, with 6 bases in the middle. CDR3 amino acids: CASSLAHIDTQYF. The CDR3 DNA reads TGTGCCAGCAGCTTAGCGCACATAGATACGCAGTATTTT.

To note about this clone: Other DNA sequences within the sample encode an identical CDR3. The V and J genes are TRBV5-1 and TRBJ1-1; D may be TRBD1 (6 bases). Trimming stripped 2 bases from V and 2 bases from J, with 10 bases between. Germline CDR1 reads SGHRS; CDR2 reads YFSETQ. This CDR3 is built from 14 residues. The CDR3 spells CASSLQGGNTEAFF. Written as DNA, the CDR3 is TGCGCCAGCAGCTTACAGGGCGGTAACACTGAAGCTTTCTTT.

V usage is TRBV5-1 and J usage is TRBJ2-5, with D tentatively TRBD2 (6 bases). The CDR3 covers 15 residues. The germline V and J ends were trimmed by 1 base and 4 bases, with 14 bases remaining between them. Germline CDR1 reads SGHRS; CDR2 reads YFSETQ. This chain's CDR3 is CASSLIAGLGETQYF. CDR3 sequence (DNA): TGCGCCAGCAGCTTGATTGCGGGACTTGGAGAGACCCAGTACTTC.

V gene TRBV5-8 combines with J gene TRBJ2-3; 11 bases are a match to TRBD2. The germline CDR1 and CDR2 sequences are SGHTS and YDEGEE. The CDR3 is 15 residues long. V lost 6 bases and J lost 5; bases outside the gene matches: 8. CDR3 bases: TGTGCCAGCACCCGGCAACTAGCGGGGGTAGATACGCAGTATTTT. Protein: CASTRQLAGVDTQYF.

CDR3 residues: CASSFRDSEPYEQYV. The CDR3 nucleotides are TGTGCCAGCAGTTTTCGGGACTCCGAACCCTACGAGCAGTACGTC. This sequence joins TRBV6-2 or TRBV6-3 and TRBJ2-7, with D possibly TRBD2 on 6 matching bases. V lost 4 bases to trimming and J lost 2 bases, with 15 bases between them. CDR3 length equals 15 residues. Germline-derived CDR1 and CDR2 are MNHEY and SVGEGT.

This clone has a handful of counts. This chain joins TRBV3-1 (or the pseudogene TRBV3-2) and TRBJ2-3, with 8 nucleotides matching TRBD2. The CDR3 is 17 amino acids. The germline CDR1 and CDR2 sequences are LGHDT and YNNKEL (reference sequence). The junction had 7 bases not matched to a gene; V was cut back by 1 base and J by 1 base. The DNA of the CDR3 is TGTGCCAGCAGCCAAGCCCCCTGGCGGGGGGGCACAGATACGCAGTATTTT. Translated: CASSQAPWRGGTDTQYF.

J is TRBJ1-2 and V is TRBV28; possibly TRBD1 for D (6 bases). The germline gives CDR1 MDHEN, CDR2 SYDVKM. The V and J ends lost 10 bases and 0 bases respectively, with 12 bases between them. The CDR3 sequence is 13 residues long. Written as DNA, the CDR3 is TGTGCCACGGGAGGGGGAGCTAACTATGGCTACACCTTC. It translates to CATGGGANYGYTF.

This clone was observed a handful of times. This chain joins TRBV6-2 or TRBV6-3 and TRBJ1-1; D not certain. The V gene lost 4 bases and the J gene lost 0 bases, with 6 bases spanning the gap. Germline values: CDR1 MNHEY, CDR2 SVGEGT. The CDR3 covers 13 residues. This CDR3 is CASSSEVNTEAFF. DNA for the CDR3: TGTGCCAGCAGTTCGGAGGTGAACACTGAAGCTTTCTTT.

The chain carries TRBV7-2 and TRBJ2-7; 7 bases agree with TRBD1. This CDR3 is 14 amino acids long. With V trimmed by 7 bases and J by 3 bases, 9 bases remained unmatched. The V gene's germline CDR1 is SGHTA and CDR2 FQGNSA. The CDR3: CASTVRGQSYEQYF. CDR3 DNA sequence: TGTGCCAGCACCGTTAGGGGACAGAGCTACGAGCAGTACTTC.

J is TRBJ2-7 and V is TRBV10-1; 10 positions match TRBD2. The CDR3 is made up of 19 amino acids. V gave up 4 bases and J gave up 0 bases; unmatched junction bases: 15. Germline CDR1 reads WNHNN; CDR2 reads SYGVQD (reference sequence). CDR3 loop: CASSGEVLAGANNSYEQYF. CDR3 in DNA: TGCGCCAGCAGTGGGGAGGTCCTAGCGGGGGCCAATAACTCCTACGAGCAGTACTTC.

The chain links TRBV28 to TRBJ1-2, with TRBD1 identical over 8 bases. The V gene end was trimmed by 1 base and the J gene end by 7 bases; junction bases not matched to a gene: 11. Germline loops: CDR1 MDHEN, CDR2 SYDVKM. This CDR3 region has 16 residues. CDR3 protein: CASSLSQGARLAGYTF. The CDR3, as DNA: TGTGCCAGCAGTTTATCCCAGGGGGCGCGTTTAGCTGGCTACACCTTC.

The gene calls are TRBV5-1 and TRBJ2-5; 8 bases are shared with TRBD1. CDR1 and CDR2 (germline): SGHRS, YFSETQ. The CDR3 length is 14 residues. V was clipped by 3 bases and J by 1 base; unmatched bases: 2. This CDR3 reads CASSSGTGQETQYF. DNA for the CDR3: TGCGCCAGCAGCTCCGGGACAGGCCAAGAGACCCAGTACTTC.

This rearrangement joins TRBV5-1 to TRBJ1-1, with D possibly matching TRBD1 (6 bases). The CDR3 length is 16 residues. Trimming removed 2 bases from V and 1 base from J, with 15 bases in between. Germline V gives CDR1 SGHRS, CDR2 YFSETQ. The CDR3 region has the DNA TGCGCCAGCAGCTTTGGTAGTGGGGGCTCGAACACTGAAGCTTTCTTT. This translates into CASSFGSGGSNTEAFF.

The chain is built from TRBV6-2 or TRBV6-3 and TRBJ1-1, with D possibly TRBD1 on 5 matching bases. The ends were cut back, 0 bases at V and 4 bases at J, with 15 bases in the middle. Germline-derived CDR1 and CDR2 are MNHEY and SVGEGT. This CDR3 contains 16 residues. In nucleotides, the CDR3 is TGTGCCAGCAGTTACTCGAAAGGCAGGGAGGCCACTGAAGCTTTCTTT. It encodes CASSYSKGREATEAFF.

The gene calls are TRBV6-2 or TRBV6-3 and TRBJ1-1; 8 bases are a match to TRBD1. The CDR3 spans 14 residues. Germline values: CDR1 MNHEY, CDR2 SVGEGT. J gave up 0 bases and V 5 bases, and 2 bases lay outside the gene matches. CDR3 sequence: CASSGQGVNTEAFF. The CDR3 coding sequence is TGTGCCAGCAGTGGACAGGGAGTGAACACTGAAGCTTTCTTT.

CDR3 DNA: TGTGCCAGCAGCCTCCTTAGCGGGGTGGGAGATACGCAGTATTTT. It yields the protein CASSLLSGVGDTQYF. This sequence joins TRBV7-9 and TRBJ2-3; 8 bases fit TRBD2. Germline CDR1 is SEHNR and CDR2 is FQNEAQ (reference sequence). The CDR3 loop spans 15 amino acids. V shed 5 bases, J shed 5 bases, and the junction held 9 bases outside the gene matches.

The chain carries TRBV28 and TRBJ2-5; 8 bases are shared with TRBD2. The CDR3 spans 13 residues. V lost 3 bases, J lost 3 bases, and 0 bases stayed unmatched. The germline gives CDR1 MDHEN, CDR2 SYDVKM. CDR3 residues: CASSFGGEETQYF. CDR3 bases: TGTGCCAGCAGTTTCGGGGGGGAAGAGACCCAGTACTTC.

The chain joins TRBV27 to TRBJ2-1; D is possibly TRBD2 (7 bases). Germline V gene sequence: CDR1 MNHEY, CDR2 SMNVEV (reference sequence). Trimming removed 6 bases from V and 6 bases from J, with 18 bases in between. The CDR3 extends over 15 amino acids. CDR3 residues: CASSLGGLIGNEQFF. CDR3 bases: TGTGCCAGCAGCCTCGGGGGGCTGATCGGCAATGAGCAGTTCTTC.

The CDR3 here is CASSSLLAGETDTQYF. The DNA of the CDR3 is TGTGCCAGCAGCTCTCTCCTAGCGGGTGAAACAGATACGCAGTATTTT. This sequence joins TRBV5-6 and TRBJ2-3, with 8 nucleotides matching TRBD2. J lost 3 bases, V lost 3 bases, and 9 bases had no gene match. The CDR3 sequence is 16 residues long. Looked up from germline, CDR1 is SGHDT and CDR2 is YYEEEE.

The count of this clone is one. The chain joins TRBV9 to TRBJ1-5, with D unclear. The CDR3 covers 16 residues. Germline CDR1 reads SGDLS; CDR2 reads YYNGEE. V was cut by 2 bases and J by 4 bases, with 16 bases left in between. For the CDR3, the DNA is TGTGCCAGCAGCGTCCCCCAAGGAGAAGATAATCAGCCCCAGCATTTT. This sequence encodes CASSVPQGEDNQPQHF.